One sample yielded the 27 T cell receptor beta chains listed below, sequenced in a study of early T cells in non-severe SARS-CoV-2 infection. TCRdb used MiXCR to reprocess the 5' RACE reads, holding one entry per CDR3 protein. The sample lists about 80,000 distinct CDR3 sequences, around 16% occurring once. Sequenced: whole blood. Every receptor here comes from an adult who was a healthcare worker with PCR-confirmed SARS-CoV-2 infection or an uninfected control (not recorded which).

The chain combines TRBV29-1 with TRBJ2-2, with TRBD1 as a possible D gene (6 bases). Trimming cost V 5 bases and J 4 bases, with 11 bases left between them. The germline gives CDR1 SQVTM, CDR2 ANQGSEA. This CDR3 comprises 13 residues. The CDR3 is CSVTGFLTGELFF. CDR3 in DNA: TGCAGCGTTACAGGGTTCCTCACCGGGGAGCTGTTTTTT.

The table lists this clonotype with a few counts. This chain uses TRBV2 with TRBJ2-3, with D unresolved. This CDR3 is built from 12 residues. Deletions cut 5 bases from V and 8 bases from J, with 11 bases between. In germline, CDR1 is SNHLY, CDR2 FYNNEI. The CDR3 coding sequence is TGTGCCAGCAGTCTTAGGTTCGGTACGCAGTATTTT. Encoded protein: CASSLRFGTQYF.

This sequence joins TRBV3-1 and TRBJ2-3, with TRBD1 as a possible D gene (5 bases). CDR3 length: 16 amino acids. Germline V gives CDR1 LGHDT, CDR2 YNNKEL (reference sequence). The V and J ends lost 0 bases and 4 bases respectively, with 14 bases between them. The DNA of the CDR3 is TGTGCCAGCAGCCAAGATACCAGCAGGGTCCCAGATACGCAGTATTTT. Residues: CASSQDTSRVPDTQYF.

This clonotype was seen more than once but under ten times. The V call is TRBV7-9, the J call TRBJ2-7; possibly TRBD2 for D (6 bases). Germline V gives CDR1 SEHNR, CDR2 FQNEAQ (reference sequence). The CDR3 length is 14 residues. Trimming took 1 base from V and 9 from J, leaving 16 bases between them. CDR3 region: CASSLVEGKGVQYF. For the CDR3, the DNA is TGTGCCAGCAGCTTAGTGGAGGGGAAGGGCGTGCAGTACTTC.

The J gene is TRBJ2-2, the V gene TRBV7-3; D is possibly TRBD1 or TRBD2 (5 bases each). The length of the CDR3 is 17 residues. Per germline, CDR1 SGHTA and CDR2 FQGTGA. V was trimmed by 5 bases and J by 6 bases, leaving 22 bases between them. This CDR3 reads CASSLQGVGVIAGELFF. CDR3 nucleotide sequence: TGTGCCAGCAGCCTCCAGGGTGTCGGGGTTATCGCCGGGGAGCTGTTTTTT.

The J gene is TRBJ2-5, the V gene TRBV6-6; 12 bases agree with TRBD2. The germline CDR1 and CDR2 sequences are MNHNY and SVGAGI (reference sequence). The V and J ends lost 7 bases and 5 bases, in that order; junction bases with no gene match: 8. This CDR3 comprises 15 residues. CDR3 nucleotides: TGTGCCAGCAACTCACTAGCGGGGGGCCACGAGACCCAGTACTTC. Amino acids: CASNSLAGGHETQYF.

The chain uses TRBV18 and TRBJ1-5; D is ambiguous. Per the germline V gene, CDR1 is KGHSH and CDR2 is LQKENI. Trimming pared 2 bases from V and 3 bases from J, leaving 8 bases between. This CDR3 is 14 amino acids long. CDR3 sequence reads: CASSPGWANQPQHF. CDR3 in DNA: TGTGCCAGCTCACCAGGGTGGGCCAATCAGCCCCAGCATTTT.

This clonotype occurred a few times. This chain connects TRBV27 to TRBJ1-5, with a weak D call TRBD1 (5 bases). Germline V CDR1 and CDR2: MNHEY, SMNVEV (reference sequence). Trimming pared 10 bases from V and 6 bases from J, leaving 16 bases between. The CDR3 consists of 13 residues. This CDR3 is CATANSGGQPQHF. The CDR3 region has the DNA TGTGCCACCGCCAACTCGGGGGGTCAGCCCCAGCATTTT.

The J gene is TRBJ2-2, the V gene TRBV4-1; 10 positions match TRBD1. V shed 5 bases and J 2 bases; nucleotides not matched to a gene: 5. The CDR3 loop spans 16 amino acids. The V gene's germline CDR1 is MGHRA and CDR2 YSYEKL. The DNA for the CDR3 is TGCGCCAGCAGCGAACGACAGGGGGCTAACACCGGGGAGCTGTTTTTT. Translated, it gives CASSERQGANTGELFF.

This clonotype was observed a handful of times. CDR3 sequence reads: CASSLMGLPLHF. CDR3 nucleotides: TGTGCCAGCAGTTTAATGGGGTTGCCCCTCCACTTT. The rearrangement links TRBV12-3 or TRBV12-4 to TRBJ1-6; D gene unclear. V was cut by 2 bases and J by 13 bases, with 9 bases left in between. The CDR3 runs to 12 residues.

The chain couples TRBV7-6 to TRBJ2-1, with a possible D match to TRBD2 (6 bases). The CDR3 consists of 17 residues. CDR1 SGHVS and CDR2 FNYEAQ come from the germline V gene. V was shortened by 5 bases and J by 0 bases, with 17 bases between the two germline ends. CDR3 loop: CASSPRLVLSSYNEQFF. In nucleotides, the CDR3 is TGTGCCAGCAGCCCGAGACTAGTCCTAAGCTCCTACAATGAGCAGTTCTTC.

This clonotype showed up many times. In DNA, the CDR3 is TGTGCCAGCAGCCCCCAGACAGGGGGTGGATCACCCCTCCACTTT. It translates to CASSPQTGGGSPLHF. This rearrangement joins TRBV7-9 to TRBJ1-6; the match to TRBD1 covers 9 bases. The J segment lost 10 bases and the V segment lost 5 bases, leaving 9 bases of the junction unmatched. The CDR3 loop spans 15 amino acids. Germline-derived CDR1 and CDR2 are SEHNR and FQNEAQ (reference sequence).

This chain uses TRBV5-4 with TRBJ1-1; D may be TRBD1 (6 bases). The germline CDR1 and CDR2 sequences are SGHNT and YYREEE (reference sequence). The CDR3 is 17 residues long. Trimming removed 6 bases at V and 1 base at J, with 22 bases between. The CDR3 DNA reads as TGTGCCAGCACCCCTCTGGGGGGCGCGATTAGGAACACTGAAGCTTTCTTT. Its protein product is CASTPLGGAIRNTEAFF. Full variable domain (outside the CDR3, taken from reference TRBV5-4 and TRBJ1-1): ETGVTQSPTHLIKTRGQQVTLRCSSQSGHNTVSWYQQALGQGPQFIFQYYREEENGRGNFPPRFSGLQFPNYSSELNVNALELDDSALYLCASTPLGGAIRNTEAFFGQGTRLTVV.

This clonotype has more than one count but fewer than ten. The chain recombines TRBV7-9 with TRBJ1-1; TRBD1 agrees at 9 bases. Germline-derived CDR1 and CDR2 are SEHNR and FQNEAQ (reference sequence). Germline trimming cut 5 bases from V and 11 bases from J; bases unmatched to any gene: 15. The CDR3 spans 15 residues. CDR3 nucleotide sequence: TGTGCCAGCAGCCCCCCCAGGACAGGGGTGGAGTACGCTTTCTTT. Translated, it gives CASSPPRTGVEYAFF.

There are a few counts of this clonotype. The chain is built from TRBV5-4 and TRBJ2-6; D is unclear. The V gene lost 4 bases and the J gene lost 1 base, with 12 bases spanning the gap. CDR3 length: 16 amino acids. CDR1 and CDR2 (germline): SGHNT, YYREEE (reference sequence). The CDR3 sequence: CASSPPLGSGANVLTF. In DNA, the CDR3 is TGTGCCAGCAGCCCTCCCTTGGGGTCTGGGGCCAACGTCCTGACTTTC.

This clonotype was detected only once. V usage is TRBV6-6 and J usage is TRBJ2-7, with D maybe TRBD1 (5 bases). The germline V and J ends were trimmed by 3 bases and 2 bases, with 11 bases remaining between them. The CDR3 is made up of 14 amino acids. The germline gives CDR1 MNHNY, CDR2 SVGAGI (reference sequence). The CDR3 is CASSYQGTPYEQYF. CDR3 nucleotides: TGTGCCAGCAGTTATCAGGGAACCCCCTACGAGCAGTACTTC.

This sequence joins TRBV7-8 and TRBJ2-7; possibly TRBD2 for D (5 bases). CDR3 length equals 14 residues. CDR1 SGHVS and CDR2 FQNEAQ come from the germline V gene. V was pared by 1 base and J by 8 bases, with 15 bases between. CDR3 bases: TGTGCCAGCAGCTTAGGGGAGCCCGCCTCTCAGCAGTACTTC. Its translation is CASSLGEPASQQYF.

In its sample, this clonotype was seen once. The V and J genes are TRBV29-1 and TRBJ2-7; D unclear. V lost 6 bases and J lost 0, with 12 bases in between. Germline V CDR1 and CDR2: SQVTM, ANQGSEA. This CDR3 region has 13 residues. The CDR3: CSVVPPSSYEQYF. The CDR3 region has the DNA TGCAGCGTGGTCCCTCCTAGCTCCTACGAGCAGTACTTC.

There are a few counts of this clonotype. The CDR3 protein is CASRPDTFRPQHF. Here the CDR3 DNA reads TGTGCCAGCCGCCCCGACACGTTCCGGCCCCAGCATTTT. The chain recombines TRBV12-3 or TRBV12-4 with TRBJ1-5; D remains unclear. This CDR3 contains 13 residues. Trimming took off 8 bases at V and 9 bases at J, with 17 bases between the two ends.

This chain connects TRBV7-3 to TRBJ2-3; D gene uncertain. V was trimmed by 1 base and J by 6 bases, leaving 14 bases between them. CDR1 is SGHTA, CDR2 FQGTGA, per germline. The length of the CDR3 is 15 residues. This chain's CDR3 is CASSLNPLNADTQYF. The DNA for the CDR3 is TGTGCCAGCAGCTTAAACCCCCTGAACGCGGATACGCAGTATTTT.

This clonotype was counted between two and nine times. The chain combines TRBV4-2 with TRBJ2-3, with 10 bases lining up with TRBD1. Unmatched junction bases numbered 11, after V lost 4 bases and J lost 4 bases. The CDR3 is 17 residues long. The germline CDR1 and CDR2 sequences are LGHNA and YNFKEQ. The CDR3 sequence: CASSRSAGTGVSDTQYF. CDR3 bases: TGTGCCAGCAGCCGATCTGCCGGGACAGGGGTGTCAGATACGCAGTATTTT.

This clonotype was seen a handful of times. CDR3 coding DNA: TGTGCCAGCTCACCGCTCCCCAGGGGCGAGACCTTCAATCAGCCCCAGCATTTT. It specifies CASSPLPRGETFNQPQHF. V gene TRBV18 combines with J gene TRBJ1-5; D might be TRBD1 (6 bases). Trimming removed 3 bases at V and 3 bases at J, with 21 bases between. The length of the CDR3 is 18 residues. Germline V lookup: CDR1 KGHSH, CDR2 LQKENI.

In this sample, this clonotype turned up a few times. CDR3 bases: TGTGCCAGCCAAACCTCCCGAGGGAGCTACGAGCAGTACTTC. This encodes CASQTSRGSYEQYF. The rearrangement joins TRBV3-1 to TRBJ2-7; the D gene is possibly TRBD2 (5 bases). CDR1 is LGHDT, CDR2 YNNKEL, per germline (reference sequence). The CDR3 totals 14 residues. Between the trimmed V and J ends, which lost 8 bases and 3 bases, there was a span of 17 bases.

The chain employs TRBV9 and TRBJ2-3; TRBD1 agrees at 9 bases. The CDR3 contains 15 residues. Germline CDR1 reads SGDLS; CDR2 reads YYNGEE. V lost 3 bases and J lost 6; bases outside the gene matches: 8. CDR3 coding DNA: TGTGCCAGCAGCGGCCGGGACAGGGTCCCCGATACGCAGTATTTT. Amino acid sequence: CASSGRDRVPDTQYF.

This clonotype was found many times. The chain recombines TRBV7-2 with TRBJ1-3; D may be TRBD1 (5 bases). Germline-derived CDR1 and CDR2 are SGHTA and FQGNSA. The CDR3 runs 17 residues. The germline V and J ends were trimmed by 9 bases and 2 bases, with 23 bases remaining between them. The CDR3 sequence is CASSQDPGSRAGNTIYF. CDR3 nucleotide sequence: TGTGCCAGTTCCCAGGATCCAGGATCCAGGGCTGGAAACACCATATATTTT.

This clonotype has only a few counts. The rearrangement joins TRBV6-6 to TRBJ2-3; unclear D gene. CDR1 and CDR2 from the germline V gene are MNHNY and SVGAGI (reference sequence). The CDR3 has 12 amino acids. V was clipped by 6 bases and J by 7 bases, with 11 bases between them. The CDR3 region is CASSTMGNTQYF. The CDR3 DNA sequence: TGTGCCAGCAGCACGATGGGAAATACGCAGTATTTT.

In its sample, this clonotype was seen a few times. The rearrangement uses TRBV12-3 or TRBV12-4 and TRBJ2-1, with 12 bases that match TRBD2. The CDR3 sequence is 17 residues long. V dropped 0 bases and J dropped 9; count of bases not matched to a gene: 9. CDR3 in DNA: TGTGCCAGCAGTTTAGCGATAAGACTAGCGGGGGTAGTTGAGCAGTTCTTC. This codes for CASSLAIRLAGVVEQFF.